A single T cell receptor beta chain is shown here with its context. J gave up 8 bases and V 4 bases, and 14 bases lay outside the gene matches. From germline, CDR1 is SGHNT and CDR2 YENEEA. This CDR3 contains 17 residues. Primers: 60 Vbeta forward and 13 Jbeta reverse. The method was immunoSEQ multiplex PCR; TCRdb's version includes in-frame clones alone and lacks a portion of them. The sample lists about 110,000 clones, about two thirds occurring once. The data belong to a study of cytomegalovirus exposure and HLA in healthy donors. The chain combines TRBV11-3 with TRBJ2-3; 11 bases are shared with TRBD2. The specimen was PBMCs. This clonotype was obtained from a female donor in good health and CMV-seronegative. CDR3 loop: CASSSITGTSGLGTQYF. The CDR3 DNA is TGTGCCAGCAGCTCGATCACCGGGACTAGCGGACTCGGTACGCAGTATTTT.